Reported below is one TCR beta chain. TCRdb's copy holds only in-frame clones and misses some; the assay was immunoSEQ multiplex PCR. The sample includes 270,000 or so clones, 82% of them seen just once. These data belong to a study of blood T cell repertoires in COVID-19. Germline CDR1 reads MNHEY; CDR2 reads SMNVEV (reference sequence). The J segment lost 4 bases and the V segment lost 2 bases, leaving 5 bases of the junction unmatched. The CDR3 is 15 amino acids. This chain links TRBV27 with TRBJ2-7, with 10 positions matching TRBD1. Sequencing was done on a sample of peripheral blood. The TCR was taken from a woman under 30 with acute or convalescent COVID-19. CDR3 sequence: CASSLLRDRGYEQYF. The CDR3, as DNA: TGTGCCAGCAGTTTACTCCGGGACAGGGGATACGAGCAGTACTTC.